These T cell receptor beta chains were read from a single sample in a study of early stage breast cancer tumors. The protocol was immunoSEQ multiplex PCR, while the TCRdb copy is restricted to in-frame clones and leaves out a portion. The sample shows about 63,000 clones, 70% to 80% of them seen only once. The source material was blood. These receptors all stem from a person aged 30-39 years with breast cancer. The CDR3 runs from the conserved cysteine through the conserved F or W. A D gene is named only where the DNA matches it firmly. Clone size, where shown, is once, few, many, or a class for clones that have expanded.

clone_size	d_call	v_call	j_call	cdr3_nt	cdr3_aa
once	TRBD2	TRBV9	TRBJ2-1	TGTGCCAGCAGCGTAGTAGCGGGCCCAGACAATGAGCAGTTCTTC	CASSVVAGPDNEQFF
.	TRBD1	TRBV29-1	TRBJ1-2	TGCAGCGTTGACGGGGACAGATATATGGGGTATACTGGCTACACCTTC	CSVDGDRYMGYTGYTF
.	.	TRBV29-1	TRBJ1-1	TGCAGCGGGACGGGTCAGGGCCGGAACACTGAAGCTTTCTTT	CSGTGQGRNTEAFF
once	.	TRBV4-1	TRBJ2-7	TGCGCCAGCAGCCAAGATGCGGCTAGCAAGTTCTACGAGCAGTACTTC	CASSQDAASKFYEQYF
.	.	TRBV30	TRBJ2-5	TGTGCCTGGAGTGTGTCTAGTGGGTACCAAGAGACCCAGTACTTC	CAWSVSSGYQETQYF
.	.	TRBV9	TRBJ2-1	TGTGCCAGCAGCTCTCACAGGACTAATGAGCAGTTCTTC	CASSSHRTNEQFF
.	.	TRBV7-3	TRBJ2-4	TGTGCCAGCAGCTTAGAACCTCCCGAAAAAAACATTCAGTACTTC	CASSLEPPEKNIQYF
.	.	TRBV27	TRBJ2-3	TGTGCCAGCAGTGCCTGGGACGCAAGCACAGATACGCAGTATTTT	CASSAWDASTDTQYF
.	TRBD2	TRBV7-8	TRBJ2-1	TGTGCCAGCAGCGAAAACGGTATAGACGGGAGGTCCTACAATGAGCAGTTCTTC	CASSENGIDGRSYNEQFF
.	.	TRBV9	TRBJ1-1	TGTGCCAGCAGCGTAGGAGAGTTGGGTGAAGCTTTCTTT	CASSVGELGEAFF
.	TRBD1	TRBV11-2	TRBJ1-1	TGTGCCAGCAGCCCCCGACAGGGCCAGAACACTGAAGCTTTCTTT	CASSPRQGQNTEAFF
.	TRBD2	TRBV7-9	TRBJ2-1	TGTGCCAGCAGCACCGGGACTAGCGGCTCCAATGAGCAGTTCTTC	CASSTGTSGSNEQFF
.	TRBD1	TRBV5-1	TRBJ1-2	TGCGCCAGCAGCTTGGCTGGCAGGGGGCACGCCCGCTTC	CASSLAGRGHARF
once	TRBD2	TRBV5-1	TRBJ2-7	TGCGCCAGCAGCAGCGAAACTATAGCGGGAAGCTCCTACGAGCAGTACTTC	CASSSETIAGSSYEQYF
few	.	TRBV30	TRBJ1-3	TGTGCCTGGAGTGTACAAGGGGCTGCTGGAAACACCATATATTTT	CAWSVQGAAGNTIYF
.	.	TRBV6-1	TRBJ2-2	TGTGCCAGCAGTGAAGGTGGGACCGAGGAGCTGTTTTTT	CASSEGGTEELFF
.	.	TRBV4-1	TRBJ2-6	TGCGCCAGCAGCCAAGATAAGGGGTGGGGGGCCAACGTCCTGACTTTC	CASSQDKGWGANVLTF
few	.	TRBV27	TRBJ1-5	TGTGCCAGCAGCTGGGGGTCTAATCAGCCCCAGCATTTT	CASSWGSNQPQHF
.	.	TRBV4-1	TRBJ1-1	TGCGCCAGCAGCCAACTTCGTAGGGATCGAAACAGCACTGAAGCTTTCTTT	CASSQLRRDRNSTEAFF
.	.	TRBV5-1	TRBJ2-7	TGCGCCAGCAGCCCTGGACAGCTCATCTACGAGCAGTACTTC	CASSPGQLIYEQYF
.	.	TRBV6-6	TRBJ2-3	TGTGCCAGCAACGACAGGTTCAGCACAGATACGCAGTATTTT	CASNDRFSTDTQYF
.	.	TRBV30	TRBJ2-5	TGTGCCTGGAGTGCCGGCCAAGAGACCCAGTACTTC	CAWSAGQETQYF
few	TRBD1	TRBV29-1	TRBJ1-1	TGCAGCGCCCGGACAGGGCAGACTGAAGCTTTCTTT	CSARTGQTEAFF
.	TRBD1	TRBV4-1	TRBJ2-7	TGCGCCAGCAGCCAAGTGGGGGACAGCTACGAGCAGTACTTC	CASSQVGDSYEQYF
.	TRBD2	TRBV5-1	TRBJ2-7	TGCGCCAGCAGCGGATCATCCAACTGGACTAGCGGCTCCTACGAGCAGTACTTC	CASSGSSNWTSGSYEQYF
.	.	TRBV6-5	TRBJ1-5	TGTGCCAGCAGTCCCCCGGGCGCCAAGGATCAGCCCCAGCATTTT	CASSPPGAKDQPQHF
.	.	TRBV7-6	TRBJ2-2	TGTGCCAGCAGCTTAGCTCGAGACAGAACTGCCGGGGAGCTGTTTTTT	CASSLARDRTAGELFF
.	.	TRBV5-6	TRBJ2-1	TGTGCCAGCACCTTACCGGGATTCCTAAATGAGCAGTTCTTC	CASTLPGFLNEQFF